These 24 T cell receptor beta chains originate from one sample sequenced in a study of graft-versus-host responses after intestinal transplantation. Profiling relied on immunoSEQ multiplex PCR, and the TCRdb table lists in-frame clones only, not all of them. Among around 36,000 clones, 90% to 95% were seen once, and the ten largest hold 0.2% to 0.25%. These receptors are not linked to any known antigen. Sequenced material: unstimulated CD8+ T cells sorted from spleen or lymph node cells, taken before transplant. Receptors were obtained from a human donor who was the organ donor for an intestinal transplant.

This chain uses TRBV5-1 with TRBJ2-1; the match to TRBD2 covers 8 bases. Trimming at V came to 4 bases and at J to 5 bases, leaving 2 bases not matched to a gene. The CDR3 sequence is 13 residues long. The germline V gene encodes CDR1 SGHRS and CDR2 YFSETQ. CDR3 in DNA: TGCGCCAGCAGCCAGCGGGGGCACAATGAGCAGTTCTTC. This sequence encodes CASSQRGHNEQFF.

The chain uses TRBV4-1 and TRBJ2-7; 11 nucleotides match TRBD2. The germline gives CDR1 MGHRA, CDR2 YSYEKL. The J segment lost 3 bases and the V segment lost 0 bases, leaving 7 bases of the junction unmatched. This CDR3 is built from 17 residues. The CDR3 region has the DNA TGCGCCAGCAGCCAAGATCGTAGCGGGGGGGCTTTCTACGAGCAGTACTTC. Its protein product is CASSQDRSGGAFYEQYF.

The chain uses TRBV10-3 and TRBJ2-5, with TRBD2 matching 7 bases. Per germline, CDR1 ENHRY and CDR2 SYGVKD. The CDR3 is made up of 16 amino acids. V shed 2 bases and J 4 bases; nucleotides not matched to a gene: 10. In DNA, the CDR3 is TGTGCCATCAGTGAGGGGAGGGTAGAGGTCCTAGAGACCCAGTACTTC. It encodes CAISEGRVEVLETQYF.

The J gene is TRBJ2-7, the V gene TRBV15; no firm D call. V gave up 1 base and J gave up 3 bases, with 4 bases separating them. The V gene's germline CDR1 is LNHNV and CDR2 YYDKDF (reference sequence). The CDR3 contains 12 residues. Written as DNA, the CDR3 is TGTGCCACCAGCAGAGCCGGCTACGAGCAGTACTTC. This codes for CATSRAGYEQYF.

This chain links TRBV19 with TRBJ2-3; D remains unclear. The germline V gene has CDR1 LNHDA and CDR2 SQIVND (reference sequence). The CDR3 sequence is 17 residues long. Trimming removed 1 base from V and 2 bases from J, with 16 bases in between. The CDR3 DNA follows: TGTGCCAGTAGTATAGGGACCTGGACCGCGATCACAGATACGCAGTATTTT. It specifies CASSIGTWTAITDTQYF.

This chain uses TRBV13 with TRBJ2-7; D is ambiguous. Trimming stripped 6 bases from V and 6 bases from J, with 12 bases between. The CDR3 is made up of 12 amino acids. Germline V gene data show CDR1 as PRHDT and CDR2 as FYEKMQ (reference sequence). CDR3 loop: CASSFDPREQYF. The DNA of the CDR3 is TGTGCCAGCAGTTTTGACCCACGCGAGCAGTACTTC. The variable domain in full, completed from reference TRBV13 and TRBJ2-7, reads AAGVIQSPRHLIKEKRETATLKCYPIPRHDTVYWYQQGPGQDPQFLISFYEKMQSDKGSIPDRFSAQQFSDYHSELNMSSLELGDSALYFCASSFDPREQYFGPGTRLTVT.

This chain connects TRBV10-2 to TRBJ2-3; TRBD2 matches 10 bases. After removal of 2 bases from V and 5 bases from J, the junction contained 4 bases not matched to a gene. The CDR3 has 15 residues. Per the germline V gene, CDR1 is WSHSY and CDR2 is SAAADI. CDR3 nucleotides: TGCGCCAGCAGTGAGATTAAGCGGGGGGGAGATACGCAGTATTTT. Its protein is CASSEIKRGGDTQYF.

This chain links TRBV5-1 with TRBJ1-2; TRBD1 matches at 8 bases. V lost 8 bases to trimming and J lost 6 bases; unmatched junction nucleotides: 12. Germline CDR1 SGHRS, CDR2 YFSETQ. The length of the CDR3 is 14 residues. CDR3: CASSTTGGKDGYTF. CDR3 DNA sequence: TGCGCCAGTTCCACCACAGGGGGTAAAGATGGCTACACCTTC.

This clone was seen once. The V gene is TRBV11-2, the J gene TRBJ2-2, with D hard to call. CDR3 length: 14 residues. V was trimmed by 5 bases and J by 4 bases, leaving 11 bases between them. Germline V gene sequence: CDR1 SGHAT, CDR2 FQNNGV. The CDR3 DNA reads TGTGCCAGCAGCCCCATGACGTCCACCGGGGAGCTGTTTTTT. As protein: CASSPMTSTGELFF.

This chain connects TRBV5-4 to TRBJ1-6; 9 bases align to TRBD1. V dropped 4 bases and J dropped 5; count of bases not matched to a gene: 1. The CDR3 totals 14 residues. Germline V gives CDR1 SGHNT, CDR2 YYREEE (reference sequence). CDR3 residues: CASSRTGDNSPLHF. The DNA of the CDR3 is TGTGCCAGCAGCCGGACAGGGGATAATTCACCCCTCCACTTT.

This clone was seen a single time. The CDR3 loop reads CASTDGYYEQYF. The CDR3 DNA is TGTGCCAGCACGGACGGCTACTACGAGCAGTACTTC. The chain couples TRBV25-1 to TRBJ2-7; D remains unclear. Trimming cost V 7 bases and J 3 bases, with 10 bases left between them. In germline, CDR1 is MGHDK, CDR2 SYGVNS. CDR3 length: 12 amino acids.

The chain combines TRBV9 with TRBJ2-1, with D possibly being TRBD1 (6 bases). Per germline, CDR1 SGDLS and CDR2 YYNGEE. The CDR3 consists of 15 residues. Between the trimmed V and J ends, which lost 0 bases and 8 bases, there was a span of 15 bases. The CDR3 nucleotides read TGTGCCAGCAGCGTAGAGGGGGACCTTAGGGATGAGCAGTTCTTC. It codes for CASSVEGDLRDEQFF.

The table lists this clone with a count of one. The rearrangement uses TRBV4-1 and TRBJ1-2, with D possibly TRBD1 on 5 matching bases. Germline loops: CDR1 MGHRA, CDR2 YSYEKL. The CDR3 is made up of 14 amino acids. The V end lost 0 bases, the J end lost 4 bases, and 9 bases lay between the germline ends. CDR3 sequence (DNA): TGCGCCAGCAGCCAAGAGGGGGGTGGCTATGGCTACACCTTC. Amino acid sequence: CASSQEGGGYGYTF.

CDR3 sequence (DNA): TGTGCCATCAGTGAGTCGAGAGCAGTCACAGATACGCAGTATTTT. Its translation: CAISESRAVTDTQYF. The rearrangement uses TRBV10-3 and TRBJ2-3; D ambiguous. Germline CDR1 and CDR2: ENHRY and SYGVKD. V was shortened by 0 bases and J by 2 bases, with 9 bases between the two germline ends. The CDR3 covers 15 residues.

The genes are TRBV5-6 and TRBJ1-1; no clear D gene. This CDR3 spans 15 amino acids. From germline, CDR1 is SGHDT and CDR2 YYEEEE. V lost 1 base and J lost 7, with 17 bases in between. CDR3 loop: CASSLSYREDFEAFF. The DNA for the CDR3 is TGTGCCAGCAGCTTGTCGTACCGCGAGGACTTTGAAGCTTTCTTT. The variable domain in full, with the rest retrieved from reference TRBV5-6 and TRBJ1-1, is DAGVTQSPTHLIKTRGQQVTLRCSPKSGHDTVSWYQQALGQGPQFIFQYYEEEERQRGNFPDRFSGHQFPNYSSELNVNALLLGDSALYLCASSLSYREDFEAFFGQGTRLTVV.

This chain uses TRBV2 with TRBJ1-5, with no clear D. V dropped 5 bases and J dropped 8 bases, with 10 bases sitting between them. CDR3 length: 12 amino acids. Germline assignment: CDR1 SNHLY and CDR2 FYNNEI. Written as DNA, the CDR3 is TGTGCCAGCAGTTCCCGTGGGGAGCCCCAGCATTTT. This codes for CASSSRGEPQHF.

This rearrangement joins TRBV7-3 to TRBJ2-3; D is tentatively TRBD1 or TRBD2 (5 bases each). In germline, CDR1 is SGHTA, CDR2 FQGTGA. Trimming pared 3 bases from V and 2 bases from J, leaving 12 bases between. The CDR3 is 15 amino acids. The chain's CDR3 is CASSFGTAITDTQYF. Here the CDR3 DNA reads TGTGCCAGCAGCTTCGGGACGGCAATCACAGATACGCAGTATTTT.

As for this clone: At one of its ends the junction is not consistent with the germline gene, which may arise from a read error. The chain combines TRBV11-3 with TRBJ2-5; the D is unclear. Germline lookup yields CDR1 SGHNT and CDR2 YENEEA. The CDR3 is 11 amino acids. CDR3 region: CASSLEATQYF. CDR3 coding DNA: TGTGCCAGCAGCCTAGAAGCGACCCAGTACTTC.

The chain uses TRBV2 and TRBJ2-2; the match to TRBD2 covers 8 bases. The CDR3 is 16 amino acids. Per the germline V gene, CDR1 is SNHLY and CDR2 is FYNNEI. The trim removed 1 base at V and 7 bases at J, leaving 8 bases unmatched. CDR3 in amino acids: CASSEGGRGGGGELFF. The CDR3 coding sequence is TGTGCCAGCAGTGAAGGAGGACGGGGGGGTGGCGGGGAGCTGTTTTTT.

Remarks on this clone: Its ends do not fully match the called genes, so a read error is possible. The rearrangement links TRBV6-6 to TRBJ2-7; D possibly corresponds to TRBD1 (5 bases). This CDR3 spans 12 amino acids. The germline CDR1 and CDR2 sequences are MNHNY and SVGAGI (reference sequence). The CDR3 bases are TGTGCCGGCAGTTACACAGGCTACGAGCAGTACTTC. Translated: CAGSYTGYEQYF.

A few counts support this clone. The V call is TRBV6-4, the J call TRBJ1-5; 10 bases line up with TRBD1. The CDR3 covers 15 residues. With V trimmed by 4 bases and J by 3 bases, 3 bases remained unmatched. The germline gives CDR1 MRHNA, CDR2 SNTAGT. CDR3 nucleotide sequence: TGTGCCAGCAGTGGAAGACAGGGGGCCAATCAGCCCCAGCATTTT. Protein sequence: CASSGRQGANQPQHF.

This rearrangement joins TRBV19 to TRBJ1-1; D is ambiguous. CDR1 and CDR2 from the germline V gene are LNHDA and SQIVND (reference sequence). This CDR3 spans 13 amino acids. V gave up 8 bases and J gave up 2 bases, with 12 bases separating them. The CDR3 DNA reads as TGTGCCAGTCAACTTTGGGGTAACACTGAAGCTTTCTTT. Its translation is CASQLWGNTEAFF.

This clone was found once. This chain uses TRBV4-3 with TRBJ1-2; 12 nucleotides line up with TRBD1. J was trimmed by 1 base and V by 5 bases; bases with no gene match: 5. The germline V gene has CDR1 LGHNA and CDR2 YSLEER. The CDR3 spans 16 residues. The CDR3 reads CASSFGTGGFNYGYTF. The CDR3 nucleotides are TGCGCCAGCAGCTTTGGGACAGGGGGCTTTAACTATGGCTACACCTTC.

The rearrangement links TRBV21-1 to TRBJ2-7. TRBV21-1 is a pseudogene locus. The CDR3 is made up of 10 amino acids. CDR3 sequence: CASSSYEQYF. CDR3 bases: TGTGCCAGCAGCAGTTACGAGCAGTACTTC.